Described below is a single T cell receptor beta chain sequence and its context. Its specificity is not known. TCRdb's copy holds only in-frame clones and misses some; the assay was immunoSEQ multiplex PCR. The sample records 45,000 or so clones, roughly 72% being singletons. The CDR3 has 11 residues. CDR1 SNHLY and CDR2 FYNNEI come from the germline V gene. Trimming took 6 bases from V and 8 from J, leaving 10 bases between them. The entry originates in a study of vaccination effects on CD4 cells after COVID-19. After less than twelve days in culture, the CD4+ T cells were isolated. IL-2 medium took the place of half the medium on both days 3 and 7.

The input for sequencing was CD4+ T cells from PBMCs cultured without peptide, taken before COVID-19 vaccination. This receptor was obtained from a human donor who had a prior SARS-CoV-2 infection. The rearrangement uses TRBV2 and TRBJ1-2; D remains ambiguous. The CDR3 sequence: CASSARTGYTF. CDR3 nucleotides: TGTGCCAGCAGCGCCAGGACGGGCTACACCTTC.